Shown below are 2 T cell receptor beta chains from a single sample sequenced in a study of T cell repertoires in cytomegalovirus infection. TCRdb itself ran the reads through MiXCR, one entry per CDR3 protein. This table has about 920,000 distinct CDR3 sequences, roughly 31% appearing once. What these receptors recognize is not known. The sample in question was cultured CD8+ T cells from PBMCs, obtained from culture after CMV antigen stimulation. Every receptor here comes from a human donor in good health (CMV status not recorded). Some clones in this sample may be carry-over from other donors' samples.

V is TRBV4-1 and J is TRBJ2-2; D call uncertain. Germline CDR1 reads MGHRA; CDR2 reads YSYEKL. V shed 5 bases and J shed 0 bases, with 16 bases lying between them. CDR3 size: 17 residues. The CDR3 coding sequence is TGCGCCAGCAGCTCCCACCAGGACCTCGCGAACACCGGGGAGCTGTTTTTT. Amino acid sequence: CASSSHQDLANTGELFF.

The chain recombines TRBV4-2 with TRBJ2-7, with D possibly matching TRBD1 (6 bases). The CDR3 extends over 14 amino acids. V shed 2 bases and J shed 6 bases, with 14 bases lying between them. Germline assignment: CDR1 LGHNA and CDR2 YNFKEQ. CDR3 amino acids: CASSQTLSGVEQYF. The CDR3 DNA is TGTGCCAGCAGCCAAACCTTATCAGGGGTCGAGCAGTACTTC.